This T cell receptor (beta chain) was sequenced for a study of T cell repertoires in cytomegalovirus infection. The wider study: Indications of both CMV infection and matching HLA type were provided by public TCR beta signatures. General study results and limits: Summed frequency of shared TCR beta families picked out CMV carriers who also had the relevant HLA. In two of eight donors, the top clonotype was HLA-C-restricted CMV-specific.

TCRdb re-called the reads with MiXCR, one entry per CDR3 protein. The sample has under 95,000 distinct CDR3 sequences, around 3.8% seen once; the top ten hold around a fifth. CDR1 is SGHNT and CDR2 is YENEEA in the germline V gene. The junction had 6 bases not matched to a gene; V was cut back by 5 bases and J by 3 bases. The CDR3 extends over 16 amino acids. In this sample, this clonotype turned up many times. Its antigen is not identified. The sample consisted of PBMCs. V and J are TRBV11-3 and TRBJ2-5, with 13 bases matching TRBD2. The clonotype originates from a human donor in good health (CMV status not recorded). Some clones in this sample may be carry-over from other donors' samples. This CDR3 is CASSRAGTSGKETQYF. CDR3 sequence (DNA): TGTGCCAGCAGCAGAGCCGGGACTAGCGGGAAAGAGACCCAGTACTTC.